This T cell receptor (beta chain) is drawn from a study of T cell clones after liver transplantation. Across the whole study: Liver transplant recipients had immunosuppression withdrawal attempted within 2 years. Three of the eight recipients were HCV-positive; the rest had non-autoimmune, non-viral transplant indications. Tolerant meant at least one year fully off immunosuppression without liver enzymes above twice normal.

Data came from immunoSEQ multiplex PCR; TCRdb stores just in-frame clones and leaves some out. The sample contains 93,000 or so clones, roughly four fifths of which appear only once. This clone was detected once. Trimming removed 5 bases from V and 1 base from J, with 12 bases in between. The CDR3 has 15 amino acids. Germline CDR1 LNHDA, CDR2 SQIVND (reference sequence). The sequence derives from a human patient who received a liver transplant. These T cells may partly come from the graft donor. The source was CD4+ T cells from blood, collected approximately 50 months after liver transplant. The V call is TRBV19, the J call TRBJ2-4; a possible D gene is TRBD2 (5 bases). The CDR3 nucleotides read TGTGCCAGTAGTGGTAGCTCGGGGGCCAAAAACATTCAGTACTTC. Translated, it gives CASSGSSGAKNIQYF.